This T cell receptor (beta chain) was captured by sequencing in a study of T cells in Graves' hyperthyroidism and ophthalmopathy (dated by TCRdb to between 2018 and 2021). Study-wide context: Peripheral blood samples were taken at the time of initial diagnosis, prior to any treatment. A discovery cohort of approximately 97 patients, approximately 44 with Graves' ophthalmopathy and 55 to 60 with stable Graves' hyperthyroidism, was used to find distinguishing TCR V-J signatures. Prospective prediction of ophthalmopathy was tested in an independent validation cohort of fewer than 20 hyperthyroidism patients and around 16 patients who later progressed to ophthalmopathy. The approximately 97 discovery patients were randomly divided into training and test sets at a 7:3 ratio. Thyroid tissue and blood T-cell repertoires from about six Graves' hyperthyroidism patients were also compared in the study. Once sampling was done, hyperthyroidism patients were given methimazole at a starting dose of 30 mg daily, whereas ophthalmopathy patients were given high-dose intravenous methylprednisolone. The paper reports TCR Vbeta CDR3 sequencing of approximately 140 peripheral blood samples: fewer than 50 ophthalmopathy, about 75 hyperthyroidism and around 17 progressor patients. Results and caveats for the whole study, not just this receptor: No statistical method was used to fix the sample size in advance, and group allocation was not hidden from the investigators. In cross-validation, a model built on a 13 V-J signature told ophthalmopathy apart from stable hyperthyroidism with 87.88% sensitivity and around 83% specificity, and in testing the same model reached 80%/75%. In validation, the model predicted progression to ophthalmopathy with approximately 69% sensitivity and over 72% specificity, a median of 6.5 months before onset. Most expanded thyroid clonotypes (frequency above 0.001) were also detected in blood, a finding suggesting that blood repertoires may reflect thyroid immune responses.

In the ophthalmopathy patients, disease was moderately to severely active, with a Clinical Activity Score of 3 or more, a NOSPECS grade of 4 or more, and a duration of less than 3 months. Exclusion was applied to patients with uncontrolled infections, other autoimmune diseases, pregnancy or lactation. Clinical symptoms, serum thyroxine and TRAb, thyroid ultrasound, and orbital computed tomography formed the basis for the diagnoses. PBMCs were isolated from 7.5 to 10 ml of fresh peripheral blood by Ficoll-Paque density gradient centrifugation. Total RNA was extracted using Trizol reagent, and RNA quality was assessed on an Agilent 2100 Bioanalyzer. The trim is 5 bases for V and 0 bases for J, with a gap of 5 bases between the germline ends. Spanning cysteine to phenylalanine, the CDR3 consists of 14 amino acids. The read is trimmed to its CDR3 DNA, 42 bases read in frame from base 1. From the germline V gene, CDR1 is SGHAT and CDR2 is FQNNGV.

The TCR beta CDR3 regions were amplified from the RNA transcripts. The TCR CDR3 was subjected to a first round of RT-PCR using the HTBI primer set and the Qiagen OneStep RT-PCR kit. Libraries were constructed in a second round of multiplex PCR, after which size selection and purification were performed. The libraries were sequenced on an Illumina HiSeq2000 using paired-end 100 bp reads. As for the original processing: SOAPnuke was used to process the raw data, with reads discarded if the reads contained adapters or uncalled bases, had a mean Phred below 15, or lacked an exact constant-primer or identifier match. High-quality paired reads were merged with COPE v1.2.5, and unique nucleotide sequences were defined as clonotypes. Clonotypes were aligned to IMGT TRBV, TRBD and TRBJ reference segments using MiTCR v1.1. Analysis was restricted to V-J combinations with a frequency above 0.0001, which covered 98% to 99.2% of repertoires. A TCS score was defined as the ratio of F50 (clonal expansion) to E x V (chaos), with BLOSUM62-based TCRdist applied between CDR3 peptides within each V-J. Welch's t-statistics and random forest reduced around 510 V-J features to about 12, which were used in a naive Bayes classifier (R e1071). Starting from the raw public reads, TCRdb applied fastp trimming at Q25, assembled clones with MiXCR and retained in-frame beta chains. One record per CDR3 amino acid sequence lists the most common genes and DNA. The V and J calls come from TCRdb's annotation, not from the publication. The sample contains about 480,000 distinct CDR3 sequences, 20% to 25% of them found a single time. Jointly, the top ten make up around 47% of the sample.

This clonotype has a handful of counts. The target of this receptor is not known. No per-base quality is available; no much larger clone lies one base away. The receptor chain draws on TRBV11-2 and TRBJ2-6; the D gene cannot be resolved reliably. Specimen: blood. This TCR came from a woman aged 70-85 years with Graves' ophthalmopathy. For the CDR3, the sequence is CASSAPSGANVLTF. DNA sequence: TGTGCCAGCAGCGCCCCCTCTGGGGCCAACGTCCTGACTTTC.